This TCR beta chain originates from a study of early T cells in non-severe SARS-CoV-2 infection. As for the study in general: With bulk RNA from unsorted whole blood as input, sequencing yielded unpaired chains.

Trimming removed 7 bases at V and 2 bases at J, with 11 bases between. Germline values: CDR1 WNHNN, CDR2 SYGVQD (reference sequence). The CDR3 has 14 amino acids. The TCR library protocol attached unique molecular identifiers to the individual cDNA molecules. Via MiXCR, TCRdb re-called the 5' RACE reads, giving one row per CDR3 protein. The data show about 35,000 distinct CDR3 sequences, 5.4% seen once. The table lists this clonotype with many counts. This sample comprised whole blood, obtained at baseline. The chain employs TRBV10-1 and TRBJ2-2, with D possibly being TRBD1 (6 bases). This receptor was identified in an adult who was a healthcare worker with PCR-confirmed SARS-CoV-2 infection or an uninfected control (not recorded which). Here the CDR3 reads CASNGGSNTGELFF. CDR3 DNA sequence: TGCGCCAGCAATGGGGGCAGTAACACCGGGGAGCTGTTTTTT.